This T cell receptor (beta chain) was captured in a study of OX40 agonist ivuxolimab in advanced cancers. Study results and limitations: Fewer expanded clones were found on average in CD4+ than in CD8+ T cells.

Here immunoSEQ multiplex PCR was the method, and the copy in TCRdb shows in-frame clones only, minus some. The table includes around 30,000 clones, over 80% detected once. V was cut by 4 bases and J by 2 bases, with 9 bases left in between. CDR3 length: 13 amino acids. Germline V lookup: CDR1 SGHRS, CDR2 YFSETQ. As regards this clone: The antigen is unknown.

Sample: CD4+ or CD8+ T cells sorted from blood, taken in a trial of the OX40 agonist ivuxolimab. This clonotype was obtained from an adult with an advanced solid tumor such as melanoma, head and neck, liver or kidney cancer. The rearrangement joins TRBV5-1 to TRBJ2-5, with D maybe TRBD1 (6 bases). The CDR3 loop is CASSRTVQETQYF. CDR3 in DNA: TGCGCCAGCAGCCGGACAGTTCAAGAGACCCAGTACTTC.